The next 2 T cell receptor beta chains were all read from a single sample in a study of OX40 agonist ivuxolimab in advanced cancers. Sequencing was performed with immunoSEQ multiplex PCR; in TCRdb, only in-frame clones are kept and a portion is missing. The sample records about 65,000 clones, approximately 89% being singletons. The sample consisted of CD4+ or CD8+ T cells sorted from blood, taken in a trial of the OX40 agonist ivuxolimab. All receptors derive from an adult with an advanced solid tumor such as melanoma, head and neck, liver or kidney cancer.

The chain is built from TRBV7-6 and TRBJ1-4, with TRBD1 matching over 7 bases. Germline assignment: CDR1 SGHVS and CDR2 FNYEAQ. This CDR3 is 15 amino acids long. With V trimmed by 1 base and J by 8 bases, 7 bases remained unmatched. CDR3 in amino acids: CASSLGGDRAEKLFF. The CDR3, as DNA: TGTGCCAGCAGCTTAGGAGGGGACAGAGCAGAAAAACTGTTTTTT.

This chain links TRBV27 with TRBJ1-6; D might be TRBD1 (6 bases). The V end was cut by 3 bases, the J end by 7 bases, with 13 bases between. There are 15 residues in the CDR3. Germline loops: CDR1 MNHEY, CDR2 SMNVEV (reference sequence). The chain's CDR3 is CASSLTTGPNSPLHF. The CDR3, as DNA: TGTGCCAGCAGTTTGACGACAGGACCCAATTCACCCCTCCACTTT.